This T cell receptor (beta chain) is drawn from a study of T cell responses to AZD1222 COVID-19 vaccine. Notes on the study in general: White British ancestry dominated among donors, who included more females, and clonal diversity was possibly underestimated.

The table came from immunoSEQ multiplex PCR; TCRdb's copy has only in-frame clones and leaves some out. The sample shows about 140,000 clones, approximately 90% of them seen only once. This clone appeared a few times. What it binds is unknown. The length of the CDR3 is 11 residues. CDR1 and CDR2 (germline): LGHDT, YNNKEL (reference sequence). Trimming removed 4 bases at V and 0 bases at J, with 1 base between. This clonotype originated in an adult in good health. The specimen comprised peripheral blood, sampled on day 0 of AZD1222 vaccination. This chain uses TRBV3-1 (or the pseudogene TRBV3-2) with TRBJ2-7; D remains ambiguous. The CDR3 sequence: CASSLSYEQYF. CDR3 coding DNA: TGTGCCAGCAGCCTCTCCTACGAGCAGTACTTC.